The source of this T cell receptor beta chain is a study of blood T cell repertoires in COVID-19. The CDR3 is made up of 14 amino acids. Germline loops: CDR1 MGHRA, CDR2 YSYEKL. With 5 bases clipped from V and 5 bases from J, the junction kept 5 bases outside the gene matches. In the authors' workflow: The authors estimated nucleated cell counts from reference gene primer amplification. Generated by immunoSEQ multiplex PCR, the TCRdb table keeps only in-frame clones and is missing some. V and J calls and clone size follow that table, whereas D and trimming were derived from the DNA. This sample has 200,000 to 300,000 clones, with about 90% found just once.

Sequencing was done on a sample of peripheral blood. This clonotype was obtained from a man aged 55 to 70 who had recovered from COVID-19. This chain connects TRBV4-1 to TRBJ1-5; 8 nucleotides agree with TRBD1. The CDR3 sequence: CASSGDRSYQPQHF. For the CDR3, the DNA is TGCGCCAGCAGCGGGGACAGGAGTTATCAGCCCCAGCATTTT.